The 26 T cell receptor beta chains below all came from one sample that was sequenced in a study of breast tumors, draining lymph nodes, adjacent tissues. From the multiplex PCR reads, TCRdb called clonotypes with MiXCR, one entry per CDR3 protein. Counted here are more than 200,000 distinct CDR3 sequences, about a third occurring once; the ten biggest clones make up 1.3% to 1.5%. Breast cancer patients provided tissue from their axillary draining lymph nodes. Specimen: axillary lymph node tissue. These TCRs come from a female donor with breast cancer. Some clones in this sample may be carry-over from other donors' samples.

This clonotype was picked up many times. The chain uses TRBV20-1 and TRBJ2-3; 9 positions match TRBD2. The CDR3 consists of 13 residues. CDR1 DFQATT and CDR2 SNEGSKA come from the germline V gene (reference sequence). Trimming at V came to 7 bases and at J to 6 bases, leaving 8 bases not matched to a gene. The CDR3 protein is CSGLAGGADTQYF. DNA for the CDR3: TGCAGTGGCCTGGCGGGAGGGGCGGATACGCAGTATTTT.

This clonotype was detected many times. The rearrangement joins TRBV20-1 to TRBJ2-3; the match to TRBD2 covers 10 bases. The V gene's germline CDR1 is DFQATT and CDR2 SNEGSKA (reference sequence). This CDR3 spans 16 amino acids. The ends lost 0 bases at V and 4 bases at J; junction bases unmatched: 7. In nucleotides, the CDR3 is TGCAGTGCTAGAGATGTAAGCGGGAGGGCACCAGATACGCAGTATTTT. This translates into CSARDVSGRAPDTQYF.

In its sample, this clonotype was seen many times. The chain couples TRBV3-1 to TRBJ2-1; TRBD2 matches 11 bases. Trimming took 5 bases from V and 9 from J; bases not matched to a gene: 12. This CDR3 region has 16 residues. Looked up from germline, CDR1 is LGHDT and CDR2 is YNNKEL (reference sequence). The chain's CDR3 is CASSTLSGRAFLEQFF. The CDR3 DNA reads TGTGCCAGCAGCACTCTTAGCGGGAGGGCCTTTCTTGAGCAGTTCTTC.

J is TRBJ2-7 and V is TRBV19, with 13 bases matching TRBD2. The V gene end was trimmed by 1 base and the J gene end by 4 bases; junction bases not matched to a gene: 7. Germline CDR1 LNHDA, CDR2 SQIVND (reference sequence). This CDR3 region has 17 residues. The CDR3 DNA reads as TGTGCCAGTAGTATAGGGCGGACTAGCGGGAGTAGGTACGAGCAGTACTTC. Its protein product is CASSIGRTSGSRYEQYF.

This clonotype was observed many times. The chain links TRBV12-3 or TRBV12-4 to TRBJ2-7; no reliable D call. This CDR3 is built from 13 residues. Trimming pared 2 bases from V and 5 bases from J, leaving 10 bases between. In DNA form, the CDR3 reads TGTGCCAGCAGTTTAAAGGGTCCCCACGAGCAGTACTTC. It translates to CASSLKGPHEQYF.

Ten or more counts support this clonotype. The V gene is TRBV2, the J gene TRBJ1-3; D unclear. With 1 base removed from V and 1 base from J, the gap between germline ends came to 14 bases. CDR1 is SNHLY and CDR2 is FYNNEI in the germline V gene. The CDR3 consists of 17 residues. CDR3 sequence (DNA): TGTGCCAGCAGTGAAGGGGGAACGGGGTCTTCTGGAAACACCATATATTTT. It translates to CASSEGGTGSSGNTIYF. Variable domain in full (rest from reference TRBV2 and TRBJ1-3): EPEVTQTPSHQVTQMGQEVILRCVPISNHLYFYWYRQILGQKVEFLVSFYNNEISEKSEIFDDQFSVERPDGSNFTLKIRSTKLEDSAMYFCASSEGGTGSSGNTIYFGEGSWLTVV.

The rearrangement uses TRBV11-2 and TRBJ2-1; TRBD2 aligns across 16 bases. The V gene's germline CDR1 is SGHAT and CDR2 FQNNGV. This CDR3 has 18 residues. V was clipped by 5 bases and J by 9 bases; unmatched bases: 13. The CDR3 nucleotides are TGTGCCAGCAGCCCTGGGACTAGCGGGAGGGCCTTTTCGGGTGAGCAGTTCTTC. Residues: CASSPGTSGRAFSGEQFF.

There are many counts of this clonotype. The chain recombines TRBV12-3 or TRBV12-4 with TRBJ2-6; D is unresolved. The CDR3 has 15 residues. V lost 3 bases and J 0 bases, leaving 6 bases between the germline ends. The CDR3 spells CASSFRGSGANVLTF. The CDR3 region has the DNA TGTGCCAGCAGTTTCCGCGGCTCTGGGGCCAACGTCCTGACTTTC.

A word on this clonotype: One end of the junction is discordant with germline, which a read error may explain. The chain combines TRBV5-5 with TRBJ1-5; D is ambiguous. The germline gives CDR1 SGHKS, CDR2 YYEKEE (reference sequence). This CDR3 has 16 residues. CDR3 residues: CASSLDGSSYNEPQHF. CDR3 nucleotides: TGTGCCAGCAGCTTGGACGGGAGCTCCTACAATGAGCCCCAGCATTTT.

This clonotype was detected ten times or more. The CDR3 loop reads CSAGVLTDTQYF. CDR3 bases: TGCAGTGCTGGCGTCCTCACAGATACGCAGTATTTT. The chain is built from TRBV20-1 and TRBJ2-3; D is unresolved. Trimming shortened V by 5 bases and J by 2 bases, and 8 bases separated the two germline ends. Germline V lookup: CDR1 DFQATT, CDR2 SNEGSKA (reference sequence). The CDR3 loop spans 12 amino acids.

This clonotype came up many times. This chain connects TRBV5-1 to TRBJ2-1; 13 bases match TRBD2. The ends lost 6 bases at V and 4 bases at J; junction bases unmatched: 4. Germline V CDR1 and CDR2: SGHRS, YFSETQ. The CDR3 runs 15 residues. Written as DNA, the CDR3 is TGCGCCAGCAAACTAGCGGGAGGGAGGTACAATGAGCAGTTCTTC. Residues: CASKLAGGRYNEQFF.

This clonotype was seen many times. This chain uses TRBV5-1 with TRBJ1-2; a possible D gene is TRBD1 (5 bases). V was trimmed by 2 bases and J by 3 bases, leaving 20 bases between them. Germline CDR1 SGHRS, CDR2 YFSETQ. The CDR3 has 17 residues. Here the CDR3 DNA reads TGCGCCAGCAGCTTCCTCCCGGGCGGGGAAGGGGACTATGGCTACACCTTC. The encoded protein is CASSFLPGGEGDYGYTF.

About this clonotype: The DNA is left out, because the CDR3 cannot be placed on it with certainty; the CDR3 is given as TCRdb lists it. V and J are TRBV7-2 and TRBJ2-6; the table calls TRBD1, which could not be checked here. Germline CDR1 SGHTA, CDR2 FQGNSA. A total of 15 residues make up the CDR3, ends included. CDR3 sequence reads: CASSSTGVGVGTEAF.

This clonotype was picked up a small number of times. This chain joins TRBV5-5 and TRBJ2-3; 10 positions match TRBD1. The CDR3 has 21 amino acids. Germline lookup yields CDR1 SGHKS and CDR2 YYEKEE (reference sequence). V gave up 4 bases and J gave up 2 bases; unmatched junction bases: 22. The CDR3: CASSQDSGQGSLAEATDTQYF. The CDR3 region has the DNA TGTGCCAGCAGCCAAGACTCGGGACAGGGGAGCCTAGCGGAAGCCACAGATACGCAGTATTTT.

There are many counts of this clonotype. The chain is built from TRBV18 and TRBJ2-5; possibly TRBD1 for D (6 bases). Germline lookup yields CDR1 KGHSH and CDR2 LQKENI. V lost 2 bases and J lost 5, with 9 bases in between. This CDR3 comprises 13 residues. As DNA, the CDR3 is TGTGCCAGCTCACCAGGCAGGGGCGAGACCCAGTACTTC. Residues: CASSPGRGETQYF. Full variable domain (missing parts from reference TRBV18 and TRBJ2-5): NAGVMQNPRHLVRRRGQEARLRCSPMKGHSHVYWYRQLPEEGLKFMVYLQKENIIDESGMPKERFSAEFPKEGPSILRIQQVVRGDSAAYFCASSPGRGETQYFGPGTRLLVL.

In the case of this clonotype: A read error may explain this, as a much larger clone is one base away. The rearrangement links TRBV20-1 to TRBJ2-1; D might be TRBD1 (6 bases). The germline CDR1 and CDR2 sequences are DFQATT and SNEGSKA (reference sequence). Trimming shortened V by 6 bases and J by 9 bases, and 21 bases separated the two germline ends. The CDR3 has 14 residues. CDR3 DNA: TGCAGTGCGAAAAGGGGGAGCGCGAACACTGAGCAGTTCTTC. Translating gives CSAKRGSANTEQFF.

Comment on this clonotype: A read error may explain this, as a much larger clone is one base away. The chain links TRBV7-2 to TRBJ1-4, with D hard to call. This CDR3 contains 16 residues. Germline CDR1 and CDR2: SGHTA and FQGNSA. The CDR3 region is CASSPKVGSTNDKLFF. For the CDR3, the DNA is TGTGCCAGCTCACCAAAGGTCGGGTCAACTAATGATAAACTGTTTTTT.

Of note for this clonotype: This may come from a read error, since a much larger clone is one base off. The genes are TRBV18 and TRBJ2-7; 8 nucleotides line up with TRBD1. The length of the CDR3 is 14 residues. The J segment lost 5 bases and the V segment lost 5 bases, leaving 8 bases of the junction unmatched. Looked up from germline, CDR1 is KGHSH and CDR2 is LQKENI. CDR3 protein: CASSTGGQVDEQYF. The CDR3 bases are TGTGCCAGCTCAACCGGGGGACAGGTCGACGAGCAGTACTTC.

This clonotype occurred many times. This chain joins TRBV6-4 and TRBJ2-3; no definite D call. V was shortened by 8 bases and J by 2 bases, with 11 bases between the two germline ends. Germline V gene sequence: CDR1 MRHNA, CDR2 SNTAGT. This CDR3 region has 13 residues. The CDR3 DNA is TGTGCCAGCGCCCGCTTGTTCACAGATACGCAGTATTTT. It specifies CASARLFTDTQYF.

This clonotype occurred many times. V is TRBV11-2 and J is TRBJ1-4, with D tentatively TRBD1 (6 bases). Trimming left V 5 bases short and J 7 bases short, with 17 bases between. This CDR3 is built from 15 residues. Germline CDR1 reads SGHAT; CDR2 reads FQNNGV. CDR3 in amino acids: CASSPSGAFGEKLFF. CDR3 sequence (DNA): TGTGCCAGCAGCCCGTCGGGGGCGTTCGGTGAAAAACTGTTTTTT.

This clonotype was seen many times. The gene calls are TRBV6-6 and TRBJ2-7; D is uncertain. CDR1 MNHNY and CDR2 SVGAGI come from the germline V gene (reference sequence). V lost 0 bases and J 3 bases, leaving 6 bases between the germline ends. The CDR3 consists of 13 residues. CDR3 sequence reads: CASSYSDSYEQYF. DNA for the CDR3: TGTGCCAGCAGTTACTCGGATAGCTACGAGCAGTACTTC.

In its sample, this clonotype was seen many times. The chain combines TRBV7-3 with TRBJ2-2; D gene uncertain. The CDR3 consists of 16 residues. Trimming stripped 0 bases from V and 6 bases from J, with 14 bases between. Germline V gene lookup returns CDR1 SGHTA and CDR2 FQGTGA. The CDR3 spells CASSLTPSWSAGELFF. CDR3 DNA sequence: TGTGCCAGCAGCTTAACCCCCTCCTGGTCTGCCGGGGAGCTGTTTTTT.

Many counts were recorded for this clonotype. V usage is TRBV3-1 and J usage is TRBJ2-6; 7 bases align to TRBD1. The V gene end was trimmed by 7 bases and the J gene end by 4 bases; junction bases not matched to a gene: 7. Germline CDR1 LGHDT, CDR2 YNNKEL (reference sequence). This CDR3 has 15 amino acids. The CDR3 nucleotides are TGTGCCAGCACCACAGACAGGGCGGGGGCCAACGTCCTGACTTTC. It specifies CASTTDRAGANVLTF. Supplemented by reference TRBV3-1 and TRBJ2-6, the full variable domain reads DTAVSQTPKYLVTQMGNDKSIKCEQNLGHDTMYWYKQDSKKFLKIMFSYNNKELIINETVPNRFSPKSPDKAHLNLHINSLELGDSAVYFCASTTDRAGANVLTFGAGSRLTVL.

This clonotype has at least ten counts. This chain uses TRBV25-1 with TRBJ1-2, with D maybe TRBD1 (5 bases). V was shortened by 2 bases and J by 5 bases, with 21 bases between the two germline ends. Per germline, CDR1 MGHDK and CDR2 SYGVNS. CDR3 length: 17 residues. The CDR3 DNA follows: TGTGCCAGCAGTGAAAGGGGAATCCGGGAGTCTGAATATGGCTACACCTTC. As protein: CASSERGIRESEYGYTF.

The chain recombines TRBV5-1 with TRBJ2-3, with D hard to call. The CDR3 is made up of 13 amino acids. The V end was cut by 2 bases, the J end by 11 bases, with 15 bases between. Germline CDR1 is SGHRS and CDR2 is YFSETQ. The CDR3 sequence: CASSFGSNNEQYF. CDR3 coding DNA: TGCGCCAGCAGCTTTGGATCGAACAATGAGCAGTATTTT.

This clonotype was detected a few times. One end of the junction fails to match germline, which may point to a read error. The chain employs TRBV4-1 and TRBJ2-5, with D possibly being TRBD1 or TRBD2 (5 bases each). CDR3 length: 15 residues. Looked up from germline, CDR1 is MGHRA and CDR2 is YSYEKL. The CDR3 DNA sequence: TGCGTCAGCAGCCAAGTTTATTCGGGGACCCAGACCCAGTACTTC. Translation: CVSSQVYSGTQTQYF.